These 10 T cell receptor beta chains share one sample of origin, sequenced in a study of blood T cell repertoires in COVID-19. Assay used: immunoSEQ multiplex PCR; TCRdb lists only in-frame clones, some missing. The sample records around 32,000 clones, about 90% being singletons. Sequencing was done on a sample of peripheral blood. The receptors here all came from a man aged 70-80 years with active or convalescent COVID-19.

This clone was counted only a few times. The chain uses TRBV5-8 and TRBJ1-2; no firm D call. Trimming took 4 bases from V and 9 from J, leaving 25 bases between them. CDR1 is SGHTS and CDR2 is YDEGEE in the germline V gene. The CDR3 is 16 amino acids. CDR3 nucleotide sequence: TGTGCCAGCAGCCCGAGGGCCCACCGTGGCGCCCCGAGCTACACCTTC. Translation: CASSPRAHRGAPSYTF.

CDR3 amino acids: CASSPDRNSYEQYF. The CDR3 DNA reads as TGTGCCAGCAGCCCCGACAGAAACTCCTACGAGCAGTACTTC. The rearrangement links TRBV5-4 to TRBJ2-7; maybe TRBD1 (5 bases). The CDR3 is 14 amino acids. Trimming left V 4 bases short and J 0 bases short, with 11 bases between. Germline values: CDR1 SGHNT, CDR2 YYREEE (reference sequence).

J is TRBJ1-1 and V is TRBV5-6; perhaps TRBD1 as D (6 bases). Germline loops: CDR1 SGHDT, CDR2 YYEEEE. The CDR3 runs 12 residues. The germline V and J ends were trimmed by 2 bases and 8 bases, with 10 bases remaining between them. CDR3 coding DNA: TGTGCCAGCAGCTTCGACAGGTCCGAAGCTTTCTTT. Translating gives CASSFDRSEAFF.

This chain links TRBV2 with TRBJ1-1, with TRBD1 matching over 7 bases. This CDR3 is 14 amino acids long. Germline V gene data show CDR1 as SNHLY and CDR2 as FYNNEI. V shed 6 bases and J 4 bases; nucleotides not matched to a gene: 8. The CDR3 is CASRTTGRITEAFF. In nucleotides, the CDR3 is TGTGCCAGCAGAACGACAGGGAGGATCACTGAAGCTTTCTTT.

This sequence joins TRBV19 and TRBJ1-5; 7 bases fit TRBD1. Germline V gene data show CDR1 as LNHDA and CDR2 as SQIVND (reference sequence). The CDR3 is 14 amino acids. J was trimmed by 6 bases and V by 6 bases; bases with no gene match: 8. The CDR3 region has the DNA TGTGCCAGTAGCCCTGACAGGGCCCGTCAGCCCCAGCATTTT. It translates to CASSPDRARQPQHF.

This clone has only one observation. The chain recombines TRBV7-3 with TRBJ2-3, with D perhaps matching TRBD1 (6 bases). The ends were cut back, 4 bases at V and 0 bases at J, with 8 bases in the middle. The CDR3 totals 14 residues. In germline, CDR1 is SGHTA, CDR2 FQGTGA. CDR3 sequence (DNA): TGTGCCAGCAGCTCAGGACAGAGCACAGATACGCAGTATTTT. It is translated as CASSSGQSTDTQYF.

In its sample, this clone was seen once. The genes are TRBV12-5 and TRBJ1-2; D unclear. The CDR3 is 12 residues long. Trimming pared 4 bases from V and 6 bases from J, leaving 9 bases between. In germline, CDR1 is LGHNT, CDR2 FRNRAP. CDR3 in amino acids: CASGSNKNGYTF. DNA of the CDR3: TGTGCTAGTGGTTCCAACAAAAATGGCTACACCTTC.

The V and J genes are TRBV18 and TRBJ1-4; 10 bases agree with TRBD1. The germline gives CDR1 KGHSH, CDR2 LQKENI. After removal of 4 bases from V and 6 bases from J, the junction contained 11 bases not matched to a gene. This CDR3 region has 17 residues. In nucleotides, the CDR3 is TGTGCCAGCTCACTGACTAACTCCGGGACAGGGGATGAAAAACTGTTTTTT. This sequence encodes CASSLTNSGTGDEKLFF.

The CDR3 reads CASSYLAGGSYEQYF. CDR3 coding DNA: TGTGCCAGCAGTTACTTAGCGGGGGGATCCTACGAGCAGTACTTC. V gene TRBV6-5 combines with J gene TRBJ2-7, with 10 bases matching TRBD2. The germline CDR1 and CDR2 sequences are MNHEY and SVGAGI. The CDR3 runs 15 residues. Trimming removed 1 base from V and 1 base from J; junction bases left unmatched: 1.

The chain joins TRBV24-1 to TRBJ2-1, with 8 positions matching TRBD2. Germline V gene lookup returns CDR1 KGHDR and CDR2 SFDVKD. Losses at the gene ends were 0 bases for V and 2 bases for J; bases not matched to a gene: 5. This CDR3 is built from 17 residues. Written as DNA, the CDR3 is TGTGCCACCAGTGATTTGGTGCGCGGGAGGCCCTACAATGAGCAGTTCTTC. Protein sequence: CATSDLVRGRPYNEQFF.